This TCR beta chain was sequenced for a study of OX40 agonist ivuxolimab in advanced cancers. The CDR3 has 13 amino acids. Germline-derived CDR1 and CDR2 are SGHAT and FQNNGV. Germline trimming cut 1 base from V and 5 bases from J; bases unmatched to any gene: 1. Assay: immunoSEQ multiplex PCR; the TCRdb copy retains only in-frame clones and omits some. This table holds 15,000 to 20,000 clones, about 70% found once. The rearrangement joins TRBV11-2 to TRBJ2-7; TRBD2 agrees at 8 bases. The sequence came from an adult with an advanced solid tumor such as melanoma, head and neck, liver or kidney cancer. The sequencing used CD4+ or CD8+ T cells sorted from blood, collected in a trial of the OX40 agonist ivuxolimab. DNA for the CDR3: TGTGCCAGCAGCTTAGGGACTAGCAACGAGCAGTACTTC. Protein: CASSLGTSNEQYF.